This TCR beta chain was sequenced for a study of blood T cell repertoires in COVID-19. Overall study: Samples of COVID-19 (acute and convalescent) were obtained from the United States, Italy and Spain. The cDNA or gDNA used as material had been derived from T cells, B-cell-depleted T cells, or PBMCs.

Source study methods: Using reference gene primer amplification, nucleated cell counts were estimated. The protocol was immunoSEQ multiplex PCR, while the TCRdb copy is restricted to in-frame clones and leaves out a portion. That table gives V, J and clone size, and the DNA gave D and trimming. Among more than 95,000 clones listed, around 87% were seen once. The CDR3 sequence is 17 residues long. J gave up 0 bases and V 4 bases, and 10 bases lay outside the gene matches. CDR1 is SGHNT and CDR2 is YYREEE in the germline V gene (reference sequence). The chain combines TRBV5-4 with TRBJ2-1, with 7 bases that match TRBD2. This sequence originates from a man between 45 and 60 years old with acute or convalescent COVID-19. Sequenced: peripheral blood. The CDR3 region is CASSLGLEGSSYNEQFF. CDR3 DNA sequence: TGTGCCAGCAGCCTCGGACTAGAGGGGAGCTCCTACAATGAGCAGTTCTTC.